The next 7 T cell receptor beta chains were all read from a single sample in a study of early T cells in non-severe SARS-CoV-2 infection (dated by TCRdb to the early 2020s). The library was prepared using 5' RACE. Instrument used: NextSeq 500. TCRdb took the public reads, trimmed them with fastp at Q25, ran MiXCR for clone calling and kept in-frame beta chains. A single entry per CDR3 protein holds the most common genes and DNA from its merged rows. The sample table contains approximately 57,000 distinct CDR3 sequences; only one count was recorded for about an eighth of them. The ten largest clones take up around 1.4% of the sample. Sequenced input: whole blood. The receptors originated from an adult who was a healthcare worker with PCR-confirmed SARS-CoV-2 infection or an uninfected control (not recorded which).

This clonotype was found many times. The CDR3 loop reads CAWSPTRDTDYNEQFF. The CDR3 nucleotides are TGTGCCTGGAGTCCCACGCGGGACACCGACTACAATGAGCAGTTCTTC. The chain employs TRBV30 and TRBJ2-1; the D gene could be TRBD1 or TRBD2 (6 bases each). The V gene lost 2 bases and the J gene lost 3 bases, with 17 bases spanning the gap. The CDR3 extends over 16 amino acids. Germline-derived CDR1 and CDR2 are GTSNPN and SVGIG (reference sequence).

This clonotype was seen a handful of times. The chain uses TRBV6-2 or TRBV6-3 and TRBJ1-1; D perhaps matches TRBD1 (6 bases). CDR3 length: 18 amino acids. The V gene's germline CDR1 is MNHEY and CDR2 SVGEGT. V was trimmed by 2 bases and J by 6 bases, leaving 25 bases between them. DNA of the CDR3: TGTGCCAGCAGTTACGCTTCGGGGGCCGCAATCCAGGAACCTGAAGCTTTCTTT. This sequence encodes CASSYASGAAIQEPEAFF.

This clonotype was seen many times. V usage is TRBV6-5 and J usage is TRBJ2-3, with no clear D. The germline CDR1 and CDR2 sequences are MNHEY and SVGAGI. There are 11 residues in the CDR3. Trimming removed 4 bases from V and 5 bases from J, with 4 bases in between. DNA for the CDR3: TGTGCCAGCAGTTTTGGAGATACGCAGTATTTT. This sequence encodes CASSFGDTQYF.

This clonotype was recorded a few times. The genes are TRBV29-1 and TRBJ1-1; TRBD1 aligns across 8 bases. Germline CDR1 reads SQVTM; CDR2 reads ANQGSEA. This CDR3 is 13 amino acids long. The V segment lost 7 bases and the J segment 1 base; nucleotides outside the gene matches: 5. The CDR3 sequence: CSAMDRANTEAFF. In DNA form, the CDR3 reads TGCAGCGCTATGGACAGGGCGAACACTGAAGCTTTCTTT.

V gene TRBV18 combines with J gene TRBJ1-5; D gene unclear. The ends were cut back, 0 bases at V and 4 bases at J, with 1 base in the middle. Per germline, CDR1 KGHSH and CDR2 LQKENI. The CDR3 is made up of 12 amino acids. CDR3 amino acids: CASSPPNQPQHF. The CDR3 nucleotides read TGTGCCAGCTCACCACCGAATCAGCCCCAGCATTTT.

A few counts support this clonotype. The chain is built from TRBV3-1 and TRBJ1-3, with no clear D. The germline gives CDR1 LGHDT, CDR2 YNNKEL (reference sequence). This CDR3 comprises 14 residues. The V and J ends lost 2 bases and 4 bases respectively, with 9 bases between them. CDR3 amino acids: CASSQRSVGNTIYF. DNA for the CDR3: TGTGCCAGCAGCCAAAGATCGGTGGGAAACACCATATATTTT.

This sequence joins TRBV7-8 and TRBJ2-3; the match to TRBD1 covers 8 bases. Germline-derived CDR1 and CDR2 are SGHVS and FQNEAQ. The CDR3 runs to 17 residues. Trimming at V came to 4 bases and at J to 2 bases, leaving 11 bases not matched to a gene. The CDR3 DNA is TGTGCCAGCAGCTCCCCTCGGGACAGGAGATTCACAGATACGCAGTATTTT. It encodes CASSSPRDRRFTDTQYF.